This T cell receptor beta chain comes out of a study of blood T cell repertoires in COVID-19. Whole-study context: COVID-19 samples, acute and convalescent, were from the United States, Italy and Spain. T cells, B-cell-depleted T cells, or PBMCs supplied cDNA or gDNA.

Germline V gene lookup returns CDR1 KGHDR and CDR2 SFDVKD. The V gene lost 7 bases and the J gene lost 2 bases, with 19 bases spanning the gap. The CDR3 covers 16 residues. The protocol was immunoSEQ multiplex PCR, while the TCRdb copy is restricted to in-frame clones and leaves out a portion. This table holds some 210,000 clones, 75% to 90% found once. The specimen sequenced was peripheral blood. V and J are TRBV24-1 and TRBJ1-2, with D possibly matching TRBD1 (6 bases). This receptor was obtained from a man aged 55 to 70 who had recovered from COVID-19. The CDR3 sequence is CATSASGGASNYGYTF. For the CDR3, the DNA is TGTGCCACCAGCGCTTCGGGGGGCGCGTCCAACTATGGCTACACCTTC.